This is a list of T cell receptor beta chains from one sample in a study of T cell clusters in autoimmune cytopenias. TCRdb reprocessed the multiplex PCR reads and reports one entry per CDR3 protein, with no DNA. The sample totals 6,000 or so distinct CDR3 sequences. A further study also used this sample, focusing on T cell repertoires in aging, cancer and after chemotherapy.

Sequences were obtained from peripheral blood. The receptors here all came from a human donor in good health. Each CDR3 is given with its conserved first and last residue. Rows may omit the clone size; those that give it use once, few, many or a size class.

V gene	J gene	clone size	CDR3 protein
TRBV6-5	TRBJ1-3	medium-sized	CASSYALASSGNTIYF
TRBV7-9	TRBJ2-7	medium-sized	CASSLGRVPYEQYF
TRBV20-1	TRBJ2-2	-	CSARAFLAGGPDLNTGELFF
TRBV12-3/TRBV12-4	TRBJ1-5	medium-sized	CASSESGINQPQHF
TRBV20-1	TRBJ2-3	-	CSAISAGTTDTQYF
TRBV6-4	TRBJ2-1	-	CASKSTSGTVAEQFF
TRBV6-1	TRBJ2-5	medium-sized	CASSEAVPGETQYF
TRBV5-6	TRBJ2-5	-	CASSLESGGKFQETQYF
TRBV19	TRBJ2-2	medium-sized	CASSIQTGELFF
TRBV7-2	TRBJ2-5	-	CASSLDLPGTQYF
TRBV19	TRBJ2-2	-	CASSINGQPPGELFF
TRBV7-2	TRBJ2-2	medium-sized	CASSFRGTGELFF
TRBV6-2/TRBV6-3	TRBJ1-4	medium-sized	CASGNFDRVNEKLFF
TRBV28	TRBJ1-4	-	CASSPGTGPYNNNEKLFF
TRBV27	TRBJ2-3	medium-sized	CASSLWGGGAPTDTQYF
TRBV6-5	TRBJ1-1	-	CASSGGKGLNTEAFF
TRBV15	TRBJ2-2	medium-sized	CATSRDRGWDTGELFF
TRBV27	TRBJ1-6	-	CASRQEGNSPLHF
TRBV18	TRBJ1-1	-	CASSLGASQNTEAFF
TRBV19	TRBJ2-7	medium-sized	CASSIDPQGDYEQYF
TRBV20-1	TRBJ1-4	-	CSARFRSNEKLFF
TRBV6-6	TRBJ2-2	medium-sized	CASGSSGNTGELFF
TRBV5-4	TRBJ2-2	-	CASSRMNSGGAGTGELFF
TRBV19	TRBJ2-1	medium-sized	CASTGHNEQFF
TRBV6-5	TRBJ1-2	medium-sized	CASRRYGDGYTF
TRBV6-6	TRBJ2-3	-	CASRQGAADTQYF
TRBV5-4	TRBJ2-3	medium-sized	CASSSDIYVDTQYF
TRBV10-3	TRBJ2-5	medium-sized	CAITEGLGETQYF
TRBV27	TRBJ2-5	-	CASSLLSTGGMWSETQYF
TRBV5-4	TRBJ1-5	-	CASSLSPTQPQHF
TRBV5-5	TRBJ2-7	medium-sized	CASSTGPGGSYEQYF
TRBV29-1	TRBJ2-7	-	CSVPRSGGANEQYF
TRBV4-1	TRBJ1-5	-	CASSQDGQGDQPQHF
TRBV18	TRBJ1-1	medium-sized	CASSPGGDTEAFF
TRBV20-1	TRBJ2-1	-	CSASKPYNEQFF
TRBV20-1	TRBJ1-1	-	CSARTGGNTEAFF
TRBV20-1	TRBJ1-6	-	CSAPGGGTGVTPLHF
TRBV6-5	TRBJ2-3	medium-sized	CASRMTGSVGPDTQYF
TRBV6-5	TRBJ2-2	medium-sized	CASSYRREGPAGELFF
TRBV6-5	TRBJ1-5	medium-sized	CASLRGPGQPQHF
TRBV15	TRBJ2-7	medium-sized	CATSREGGPSYEQYF
TRBV5-4	TRBJ1-2	medium-sized	CASSLPGDYGYTF
TRBV6-2/TRBV6-3	TRBJ2-7	medium-sized	CASSYSGRLNEQYF
TRBV5-4	TRBJ2-7	-	CASSHPGLAVYEQYF
TRBV11-2	TRBJ2-7	-	CASSLNRETQYF
TRBV18	TRBJ2-2	medium-sized	CASSPPGLNTGELFF
TRBV6-2/TRBV6-3	TRBJ2-1	-	CASSRKRGSYNEQFF
TRBV20-1	TRBJ2-1	-	CSARDQGGLSSYNEQFF
TRBV27	TRBJ1-4	-	CASSTAHEKLFF
TRBV7-2	TRBJ2-1	medium-sized	CASSGATYNEQFF
TRBV6-2/TRBV6-3	TRBJ2-7	-	CASSEVPQNYEQYF
TRBV7-9	TRBJ2-2	-	CASSLGTGELFF
TRBV7-9	TRBJ2-2	-	CASTPDTGELFF
TRBV12-3/TRBV12-4	TRBJ2-5	medium-sized	CASSSRQGQETQYF
TRBV19	TRBJ1-3	medium-sized	CASSRSYGLSSGNTIYF
TRBV5-4	TRBJ1-1	-	CASSSRTDYARVAFF
TRBV19	TRBJ2-5	medium-sized	CATAGTVKETQYF
TRBV19	TRBJ2-4	-	CASSISTGGEWIQYF
TRBV5-1	TRBJ1-1	-	CASQTAMNTEAFF
TRBV6-5	TRBJ2-7	medium-sized	CASSFPGPRGYEQYF